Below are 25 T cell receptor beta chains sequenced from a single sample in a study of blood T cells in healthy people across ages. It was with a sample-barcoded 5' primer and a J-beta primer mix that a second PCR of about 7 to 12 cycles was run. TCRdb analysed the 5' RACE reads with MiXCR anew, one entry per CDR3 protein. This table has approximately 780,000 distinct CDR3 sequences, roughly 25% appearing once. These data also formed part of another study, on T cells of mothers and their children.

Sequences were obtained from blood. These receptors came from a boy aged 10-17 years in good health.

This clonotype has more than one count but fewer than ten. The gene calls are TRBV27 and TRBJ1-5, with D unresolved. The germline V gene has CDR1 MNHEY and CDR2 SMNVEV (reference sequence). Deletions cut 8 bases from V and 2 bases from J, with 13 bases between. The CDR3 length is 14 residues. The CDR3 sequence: CASQDEPGNQPQHF. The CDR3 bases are TGTGCCAGCCAGGACGAGCCTGGCAATCAGCCCCAGCATTTT.

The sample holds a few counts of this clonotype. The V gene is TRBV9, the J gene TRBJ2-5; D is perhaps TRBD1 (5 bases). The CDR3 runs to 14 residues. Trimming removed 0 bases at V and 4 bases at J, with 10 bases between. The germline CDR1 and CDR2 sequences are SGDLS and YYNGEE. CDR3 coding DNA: TGTGCCAGCAGCGTAGAGGGGTTCCGAGAGACCCAGTACTTC. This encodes CASSVEGFRETQYF.

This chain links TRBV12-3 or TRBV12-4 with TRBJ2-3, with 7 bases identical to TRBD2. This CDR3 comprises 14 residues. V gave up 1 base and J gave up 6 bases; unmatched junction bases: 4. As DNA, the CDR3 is TGTGCCAGCAGTTTAGGGGGGGGTGAGGATACGCAGTATTTT. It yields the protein CASSLGGGEDTQYF.

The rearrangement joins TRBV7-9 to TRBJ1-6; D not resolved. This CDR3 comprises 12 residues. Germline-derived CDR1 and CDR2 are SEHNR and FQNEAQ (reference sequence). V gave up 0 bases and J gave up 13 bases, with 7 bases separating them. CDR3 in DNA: TGTGCCAGCAGCTTAGCCACACGGCCCCTCCACTTT. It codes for CASSLATRPLHF.

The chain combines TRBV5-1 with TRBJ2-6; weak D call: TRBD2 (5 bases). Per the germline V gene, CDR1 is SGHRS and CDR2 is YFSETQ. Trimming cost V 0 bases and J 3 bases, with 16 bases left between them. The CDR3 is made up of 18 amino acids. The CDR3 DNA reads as TGCGCCAGCAGCTTGGCACTCCGGGGTGGCAGTGGGGCCAACGTCCTGACTTTC. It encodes CASSLALRGGSGANVLTF.

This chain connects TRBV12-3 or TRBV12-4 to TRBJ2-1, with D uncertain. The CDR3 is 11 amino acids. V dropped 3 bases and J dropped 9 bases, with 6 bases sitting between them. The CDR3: CASSLETEQFF. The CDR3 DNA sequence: TGTGCCAGCAGTTTGGAAACTGAGCAGTTCTTC.

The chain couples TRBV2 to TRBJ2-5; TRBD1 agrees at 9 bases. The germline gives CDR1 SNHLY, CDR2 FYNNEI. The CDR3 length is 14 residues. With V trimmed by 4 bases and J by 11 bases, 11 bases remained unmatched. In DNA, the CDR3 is TGTGCCAGCAGTGGGTTGGACAGGGGAGGTGAGCAGTACTTC. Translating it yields CASSGLDRGGEQYF.

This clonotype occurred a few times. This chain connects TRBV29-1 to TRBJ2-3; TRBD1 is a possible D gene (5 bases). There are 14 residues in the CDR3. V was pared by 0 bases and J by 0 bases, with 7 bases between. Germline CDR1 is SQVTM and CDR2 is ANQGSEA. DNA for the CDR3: TGCAGCGTTGAAGATCAGGGTAGCACAGATACGCAGTATTTT. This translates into CSVEDQGSTDTQYF.

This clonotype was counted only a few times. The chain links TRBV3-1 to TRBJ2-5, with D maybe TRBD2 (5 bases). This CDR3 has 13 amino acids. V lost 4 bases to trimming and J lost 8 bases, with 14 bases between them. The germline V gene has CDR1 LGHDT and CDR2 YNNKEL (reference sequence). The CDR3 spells CASSPRAAPTQYF. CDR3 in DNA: TGTGCCAGCAGCCCCCGAGCGGCTCCAACCCAGTACTTC.

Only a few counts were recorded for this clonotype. The CDR3, as DNA: TGTGCCAGCAGACGGAACCCGGGTTTGGCCGGGGAGCTGTTTTTT. As protein: CASRRNPGLAGELFF. The chain carries TRBV27 and TRBJ2-2; no firm D call. There are 15 residues in the CDR3. V lost 6 bases to trimming and J lost 6 bases, with 17 bases between them. The germline gives CDR1 MNHEY, CDR2 SMNVEV (reference sequence).

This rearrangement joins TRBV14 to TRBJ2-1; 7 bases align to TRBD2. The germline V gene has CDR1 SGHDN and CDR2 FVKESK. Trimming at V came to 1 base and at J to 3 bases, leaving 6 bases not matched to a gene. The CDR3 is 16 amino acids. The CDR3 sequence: CASSQVAGVGYNEQFF. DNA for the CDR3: TGTGCCAGCAGCCAAGTTGCGGGGGTGGGCTACAATGAGCAGTTCTTC.

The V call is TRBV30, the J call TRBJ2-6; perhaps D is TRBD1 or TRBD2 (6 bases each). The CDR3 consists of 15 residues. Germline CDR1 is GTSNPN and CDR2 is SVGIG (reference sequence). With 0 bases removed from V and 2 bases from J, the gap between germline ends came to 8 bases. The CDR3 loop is CAWSVGGTGANVLTF. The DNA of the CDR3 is TGTGCCTGGAGTGTAGGGGGGACTGGGGCCAACGTCCTGACTTTC.

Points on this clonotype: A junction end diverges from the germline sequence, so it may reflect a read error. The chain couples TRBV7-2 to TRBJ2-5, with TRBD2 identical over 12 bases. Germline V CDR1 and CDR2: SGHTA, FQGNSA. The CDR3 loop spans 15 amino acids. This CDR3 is CASSFASGGGYEQFF. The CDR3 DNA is TGTGCCAGCAGCTTTGCTAGCGGGGGGGGCTATGAGCAGTTTTTC.

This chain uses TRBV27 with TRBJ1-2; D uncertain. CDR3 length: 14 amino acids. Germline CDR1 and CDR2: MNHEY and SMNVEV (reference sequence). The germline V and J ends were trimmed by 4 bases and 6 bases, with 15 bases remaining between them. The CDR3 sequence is CASSSYNRLNGYTF. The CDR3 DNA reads TGTGCCAGCAGTTCATATAACCGGCTCAATGGCTACACCTTC.

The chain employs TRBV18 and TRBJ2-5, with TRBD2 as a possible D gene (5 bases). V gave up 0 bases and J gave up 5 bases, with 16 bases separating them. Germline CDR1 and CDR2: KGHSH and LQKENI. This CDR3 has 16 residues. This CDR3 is CASSPPGLGGGETQYF. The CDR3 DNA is TGTGCCAGCTCACCACCAGGTCTAGGCGGCGGGGAGACCCAGTACTTC.

The CDR3 is CASSLGSGGGNTEAFF. For the CDR3, the DNA is TGCGCCAGCAGCTTAGGGTCCGGGGGCGGGAACACTGAAGCTTTCTTT. The V gene is TRBV5-1, the J gene TRBJ1-1; perhaps TRBD1 as D (6 bases). The V gene's germline CDR1 is SGHRS and CDR2 YFSETQ. The V and J ends lost 2 bases and 1 base respectively, with 15 bases between them. The CDR3 is 16 residues long. Supplemented by reference TRBV5-1 and TRBJ1-1, the full variable domain reads KAGVTQTPRYLIKTRGQQVTLSCSPISGHRSVSWYQQTPGQGLQFLFEYFSETQRNKGNFPGRFSGRQFSNSRSEMNVSTLELGDSALYLCASSLGSGGGNTEAFFGQGTRLTVV.

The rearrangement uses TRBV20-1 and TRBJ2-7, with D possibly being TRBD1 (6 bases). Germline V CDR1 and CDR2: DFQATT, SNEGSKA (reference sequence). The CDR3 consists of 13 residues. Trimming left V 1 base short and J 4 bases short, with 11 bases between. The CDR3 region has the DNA TGCAGTGCTAGAGCCAGGGGTCCGTACGAGCAGTACTTC. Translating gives CSARARGPYEQYF.

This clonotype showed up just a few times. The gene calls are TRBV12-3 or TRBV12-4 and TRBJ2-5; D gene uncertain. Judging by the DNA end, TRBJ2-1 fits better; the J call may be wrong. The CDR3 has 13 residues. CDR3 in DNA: TGTGCCAGCAGTTTAATGTTTTCCACGGAGCAGTTCTTC. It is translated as CASSLMFSTEQFF.

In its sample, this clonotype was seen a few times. Here the CDR3 DNA reads TGTGCCAGCAGCTTACGGGAGGGGAATGGCTACACCTTC. Translation gives CASSLREGNGYTF. The J gene is TRBJ1-2, the V gene TRBV7-9, with a tentative D call TRBD1 (5 bases). Germline CDR1 SEHNR, CDR2 FQNEAQ (reference sequence). The CDR3 contains 13 residues. The V gene lost 2 bases and the J gene lost 6 bases, with 10 bases spanning the gap.

This CDR3 is CASSLGRDPYLSFF. In nucleotides, the CDR3 is TGTGCCAGCAGCTTAGGGAGGGACCCATATTTGTCTTTCTTT. This sequence joins TRBV7-2 and TRBJ1-1; TRBD1 is a possible D gene (5 bases). CDR3 length equals 14 residues. The ends were cut back, 1 base at V and 12 bases at J, with 18 bases in the middle. Germline CDR1 SGHTA, CDR2 FQGNSA.

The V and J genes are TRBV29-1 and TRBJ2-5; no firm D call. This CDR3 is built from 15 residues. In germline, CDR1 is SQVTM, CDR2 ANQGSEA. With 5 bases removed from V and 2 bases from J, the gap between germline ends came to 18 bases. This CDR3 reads CSVRGSPLRQETQYF. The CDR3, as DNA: TGCAGCGTTCGTGGGTCACCGCTGCGGCAAGAGACCCAGTACTTC.

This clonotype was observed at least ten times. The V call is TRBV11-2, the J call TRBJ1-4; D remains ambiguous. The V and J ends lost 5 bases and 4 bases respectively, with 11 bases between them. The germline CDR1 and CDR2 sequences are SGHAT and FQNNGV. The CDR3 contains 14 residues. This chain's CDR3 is CASSLSRFNEKLFF. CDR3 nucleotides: TGTGCCAGCAGCCTAAGTAGGTTTAATGAAAAACTGTTTTTT.

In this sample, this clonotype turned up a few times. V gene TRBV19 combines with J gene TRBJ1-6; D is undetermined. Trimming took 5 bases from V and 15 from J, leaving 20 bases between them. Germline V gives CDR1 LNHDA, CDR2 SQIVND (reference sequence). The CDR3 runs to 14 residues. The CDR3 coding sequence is TGTGCCAGTAGTTTCATCGAGACGGGCGAACACCTCCACTTT. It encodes CASSFIETGEHLHF.

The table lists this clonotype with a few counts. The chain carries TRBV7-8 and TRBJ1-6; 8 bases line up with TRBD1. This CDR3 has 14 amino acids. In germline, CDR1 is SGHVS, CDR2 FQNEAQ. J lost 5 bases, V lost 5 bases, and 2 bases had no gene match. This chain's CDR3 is CASSMGQDNSPLHF. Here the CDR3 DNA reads TGTGCCAGCAGCATGGGACAGGATAATTCACCCCTCCACTTT.

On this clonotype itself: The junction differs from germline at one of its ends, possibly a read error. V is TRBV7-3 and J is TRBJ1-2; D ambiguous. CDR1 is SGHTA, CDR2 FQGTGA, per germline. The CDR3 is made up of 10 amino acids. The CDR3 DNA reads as TGTGCCAGCAGCCCCGTTGCAGGTCACTTC. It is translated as CASSPVAGHF.